This entry describes one T cell receptor beta chain. Antigen unknown. The approximately 130-subject validation cohort, separate from the 666-subject first cohort, included the donors. The entry originates in a study of cytomegalovirus exposure and HLA in healthy donors. Across the study: The 95 to 150 validation repertoires, a later analysis reported, used the same platform as the 600 to 700 first-cohort repertoires. General study points: The classifier, whose performance was assessed in both the original and validation cohorts, reportedly diagnosed cytomegalovirus status with high specificity and sensitivity. There were some public TCRs occurring in many donors, but most TCR sequences were rare.

Sequenced by immunoSEQ multiplex PCR; TCRdb stores in-frame clones only, minus some. The sample includes 100,000 to 150,000 clones, approximately 92% of them seen just once. The ends lost 7 bases at V and 9 bases at J; junction bases unmatched: 14. The CDR3 has 15 amino acids. CDR1 is SGHTA, CDR2 FQGNSA, per germline. The sample taken for sequencing was PBMCs. This TCR was sampled from a woman under 30 in good health and CMV-seronegative. The chain recombines TRBV7-2 with TRBJ2-1; TRBD1 agrees at 8 bases. CDR3 sequence reads: CASKLTGGRISEQFF. CDR3 nucleotide sequence: TGTGCCAGCAAACTCACAGGGGGGAGGATATCTGAGCAGTTCTTC.